A single T cell receptor beta chain is shown here with its context. Autoimmune disease history or systemic immunosuppression led to patient exclusion. Blood sampling was done at baseline, cycle 4 day 1, and cycle 7 day 1. These data come from a study of OX40 agonist ivuxolimab in advanced cancers. As for the study in general: Of the patients, three showed partial responses, one with hepatocellular carcinoma and two with cutaneous melanoma.

Data came from immunoSEQ multiplex PCR; TCRdb stores just in-frame clones and leaves some out. The repertoire has 100,000 to 150,000 clones, roughly 95% of them found once; the top ten carry 0.15% to 0.16%. Germline lookup yields CDR1 SNHLY and CDR2 FYNNEI. The CDR3 length is 13 residues. V lost 4 bases, J lost 3 bases, and 4 bases lay in between. This chain connects TRBV2 to TRBJ2-6; D is ambiguous. The sequences come from CD4+ or CD8+ T cells sorted from blood, collected in a trial of the OX40 agonist ivuxolimab. The source of this sequence is an adult with an advanced solid tumor such as melanoma, head and neck, liver or kidney cancer. The CDR3 sequence is CASSVIGANVLTF. The CDR3 nucleotides read TGTGCCAGCAGTGTAATTGGGGCCAACGTCCTGACTTTC.